What follows is one TCR beta chain and its context. The antigen it recognizes is unknown. No base quality values were provided; no much bigger clone lies one nucleotide off. In the prospective study, participants were about 18 to 95 years old, resided in 24 geographic areas of the United States, and were enrolled through a virtual design. To assign participants to cohorts, the prospective study relied on clinical history that participants themselves reported in a screening survey and a study questionnaire. For ImmuneRACE Cohort 3, a participant was defined as recovered based on two consecutive negative NP/OP PCR tests, clearance by a healthcare professional, or resolution of symptoms. Mobile phlebotomists in the prospective study collected whole blood, serum and a nasopharyngeal or oropharyngeal swab from every participant. Over a 2-month period, participants in the prospective study had the option of providing additional blood draws and questionnaires. Prospective study blood samples were shipped either frozen or at room temperature before DNA extraction.

CDR1 and CDR2 are read off the germline V gene (reference sequence) as WNHNN and SYGVQD. Compared with germline, V lacks 5 bases and J lacks 0 bases; bases without a gene match: 8. Counted from cysteine to phenylalanine, this CDR3 has 16 amino acids. Only the CDR3 DNA stays, 48 bases, in frame from base 1. This sample is part of a study of blood T cell repertoires in COVID-19 (dated by TCRdb to 2018 to 2021). Describing the broader study: The collaborator samples originated in the United States, Italy and Spain and spanned the acute and convalescent phases of COVID-19. The material from the prospective study consisted of cDNA or gDNA derived from T cells, B-cell-depleted T cells, or PBMCs. Subjects who had been exposed to COVID-19, were actively infected with it, or had recovered from it provided the deeply sampled blood TCRbeta repertoires that made up the dataset. The repertoires were made available in a free public database intended to serve as a resource for research on the immune response to SARS-CoV-2. Samples came from the ongoing ImmuneRACE study (first 160 participants) plus 1,254 subjects from 6 global collaborators. Nearly every sample came with metadata listing a de-identified subject ID, COVID-19 status, age in years and sex. HLA class I and class II types, where available, came from metadata supplied by the sample provider rather than from assay-based typing.

The immunoSEQ Assay, a bias-controlled multiplex PCR, was used to amplify TCRbeta CDR3 regions from genomic DNA. Per the original workflow: The number of nucleated cells in each sample was estimated from the amplification of reference gene primers within the assay. To quantify the absolute abundance of each unique TCRbeta CDR3 rearrangement, sequence reads were collapsed and filtered. Productive Simpson clonality was computed per sample as the square root of Simpson's diversity index over productive rearrangements. Entries here come from immuneACCESS through TCRdb and include only in-frame sequences with V and J called. Some clones fail to appear in such tables; in the studies checked, an unresolved V gene covers under half of the shortfall, and the cause of the remainder is unknown. V, J and clone size are taken as reported in that table, and D and trimming were inferred from the DNA itself. The sample table holds some 150,000 clones, of which 84% were seen once. The ten largest account for 13% to 15% of the sample.

The research as a whole found: The amount of clinical and demographic metadata varied by source and participant and was provided uncurated.

The chain uses TRBV10-1 and TRBJ2-7; TRBD1 agrees with 9 junctional bases. The clonotype originates from a man aged 50 to 60 who had recovered from COVID-19. The sample was PBMCs or T cells enriched from blood (not recorded which). The CDR3 reads as follows: CASSRGGTGSSYEQYF. The DNA sequence follows: TGCGCCAGCAGTAGGGGAGGGACAGGGAGCTCCTACGAGCAGTACTTC.